Given below is one T cell receptor beta chain in context. No antigen is known for it. No much larger clonotype is one base removed from it; base qualities were not supplied. This sample is drawn from a study of T cell responses to AZD1222 COVID-19 vaccine (dated by TCRdb to about 2021). About the full investigation: A total of approximately 240 trial participants underwent TCR sequencing, of whom 207 received two doses of AZD1222 and some 25 received two doses of the MenACWY control vaccine. Trial participants were enrolled into age subgroups of 18-55, 56-69 and 70-plus years, which contained about 150, 27 and 61 TCR-sequenced participants, respectively.

Study-level results and caveats: Because no samples from the day 14 peak response were available, repertoires could be characterized only after the peak T cell response. Most participants were white British and females outnumbered males, and the authors suggested that clonal diversity may have been underestimated. Conclusions about previously exposed vaccinees are limited, since just a handful of AZD1222 recipients were seropositive for SARS-CoV-2 at baseline. Epitopes outside the regions mutated in the B.1.351 and B.1.1.7 variants were reportedly recognized by nearly half of the unique spike-specific TCRs. In the small 56-69-year group, the increase in depth fell short of significance, most likely because of low power. After two AZD1222 doses, both the breadth and the depth of spike-specific TCRs were significantly higher than at day 0 and than in MenACWY recipients. The whole spike protein was spanned by vaccine-associated CD4 TCRs, and dominant responses were seen in regions 160-218 and 743-854.

The time point label, read with the paper, signifies: about 28 days (+/-7) after the second vaccine dose. AZD1222 recipients given second doses at about 4 weeks or at about 12 weeks were pooled, since spike-specific TCR depth and breadth were not found to differ between the two schedules. Vaccinee samples came from UK trials COV001 and COV002, including a single-blind randomized controlled phase 2/3 trial of AZD1222 (ChAdOx1 nCoV-19) in healthy adults. For TCRbeta chain sequencing, PBMC samples were collected from trial participants at day 0 and at day 28 after the second dose. The CDR3 regions of human TCRbeta chains were analyzed by immunosequencing. Processing in the source paper ran as follows. TCRs in the repertoires were compared against a reference library of SARS-CoV-2-specific TCRs that had been generated with the MIRA antigen-specificity platform. Breadth was defined as the fraction of unique TCRs that were SARS-CoV-2-associated, and depth was defined as the fraction of total T cells that were SARS-CoV-2-associated. Using the MIRA data, every spike-specific TCR was mapped to the spike region that the TCR reacted to and assigned to either a CD4 or a CD8 class. Log10-transformed breadth and depth values were compared by one-way ANOVA with Sidak's multiple comparisons tests. TCRdb provides this immuneACCESS table in a form limited to in-frame rearrangements. Some clones are lacking; in checked studies, under half of them reflect an unresolved V gene, and why the rest are absent is not known. V and J calls and clone size follow that table, whereas D and trimming were derived from the DNA. This sample comprises around 140,000 clones, almost 95% of them detected only once. The top ten constitute about 3.7% of the sample.

Per the germline V gene, MNHEY is the CDR1 and SVGAGI is the CDR2. The CDR3 spans 14 residues, from the cysteine through the phenylalanine. The entry retains the CDR3 DNA only, 42 bases that are in frame from base 1. Trimming costs V 7 bases and J 8 bases, and their ends lie 18 bases apart. The starting material was peripheral blood, obtained 28 days after the second AZD1222 dose. Recombination joined TRBV6-5 with TRBJ1-5, and the D gene may be TRBD1, 6 bases matching. This receptor was taken from an adult who received the AZD1222 COVID-19 vaccine. The CDR3 is CASKKQGLVEPQHF. The DNA is TGTGCCAGCAAGAAACAGGGATTGGTTGAGCCCCAGCATTTT.